This T cell receptor beta chain emerged from a study of regulatory T cells in long-lasting Graves disease. Regarding time point: newly diagnosed GD, antithyroid drugs for less than 3 months. After RNA was extracted from PBMCs, the TCR library was made from it. CDR1 is MNHNS, CDR2 SASEGT, per germline. CDR3 length equals 14 residues. The ends lost 7 bases at V and 6 bases at J; junction bases unmatched: 12. Relying on iRepertoire HTBI primers and Arm-PCR of CDR3 regions, the team built TCR beta libraries. TCRdb reanalysed the multiplex PCR reads using MiXCR and keeps one entry per CDR3 protein. The sample gives hundreds of thousands of distinct CDR3 sequences, around 15% of which show up once; approximately 12% is in the top ten. The sample holds many counts of this clonotype. The same specimen was also included in a second study, on T cells in Graves' hyperthyroidism and ophthalmopathy.

The sequencing used peripheral blood mononuclear cells (PBMCs), collected at new diagnosis, from a patient treated with antithyroid drugs. This TCR came from a man in his late teens or twenties with Graves disease. The chain couples TRBV6-1 to TRBJ2-7; 7 nucleotides align to TRBD2. CDR3 DNA: TGTGCCAGCACCTCGGGAGGTGCTTCTCGCGAGCAGTACTTC. Its translation is CASTSGGASREQYF.